Here is one T cell receptor (beta chain) with its context. Other DNA sequences in this specimen translate into the identical CDR3. The germline V gene has CDR1 MNHEY and CDR2 SVGAGI. V was clipped by 5 bases and J by 4 bases, with 11 bases between them. The length of the CDR3 is 13 residues. The record originates from a study of brain metastases from non-small cell lung cancer. The assay was immunoSEQ multiplex PCR, and TCRdb's table has in-frame clones only and misses some. The table includes a few thousand clones, less than 97% detected once. V and J are TRBV6-5 and TRBJ2-5; D could derive from TRBD1 or TRBD2 (5 bases each). Sequenced: tumor-adjacent normal tissue. The receptor was derived from a donor aged 40 or over with non-small cell lung cancer. The CDR3 loop is CASSRLGGETQYF. The CDR3 DNA reads as TGTGCCAGCAGTCGACTTGGGGGAGAGACCCAGTACTTC.